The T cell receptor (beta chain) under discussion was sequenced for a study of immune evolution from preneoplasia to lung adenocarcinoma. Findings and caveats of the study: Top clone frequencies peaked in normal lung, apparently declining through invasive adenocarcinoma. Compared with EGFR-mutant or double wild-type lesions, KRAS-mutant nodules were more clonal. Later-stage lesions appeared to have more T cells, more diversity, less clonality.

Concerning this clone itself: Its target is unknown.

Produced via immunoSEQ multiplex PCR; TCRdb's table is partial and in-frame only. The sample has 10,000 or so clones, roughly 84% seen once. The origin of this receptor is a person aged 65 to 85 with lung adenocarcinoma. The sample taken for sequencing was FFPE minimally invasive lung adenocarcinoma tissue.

In DNA form, the CDR3 reads TGTGCCAGCACTTTCCTGACAGCCAACACTGAAGCTTTCTTT. This gives the protein CASTFLTANTEAFF. The V gene is TRBV2, the J gene TRBJ1-1; D possibly corresponds to TRBD1 (5 bases). The V gene's germline CDR1 is SNHLY and CDR2 FYNNEI. The ends were cut back, 7 bases at V and 2 bases at J, with 14 bases in the middle. CDR3 size: 14 residues.